Presented here are 26 T cell receptor beta chains from one specimen sequenced in a study of blood T cell repertoires in COVID-19. Some clones are missing from TCRdb's copy, which holds only in-frame ones; the method was immunoSEQ multiplex PCR. The sample lists 650,000 to 800,000 clones, just under 90% occurring once. Sequenced: peripheral blood. These receptors were obtained from a woman aged 18-35 years with acute or convalescent COVID-19.

This sequence joins TRBV4-3 and TRBJ2-1, with a possible D match to TRBD1 (5 bases). This CDR3 has 13 residues. V lost 2 bases, J lost 4 bases, and 6 bases lay in between. CDR1 and CDR2 from the germline V gene are LGHNA and YSLEER. This CDR3 is CASSQKGYNEQFF. The CDR3, as DNA: TGCGCCAGCAGCCAAAAGGGGTACAATGAGCAGTTCTTC.

The chain uses TRBV18 and TRBJ2-3, with 9 bases identical to TRBD2. V dropped 4 bases and J dropped 5; count of bases not matched to a gene: 7. From germline, CDR1 is KGHSH and CDR2 LQKENI. This CDR3 comprises 15 residues. The CDR3: CASSRERGAGDTQYF. The CDR3 region has the DNA TGTGCCAGCTCACGTGAGCGGGGGGCAGGAGATACGCAGTATTTT. Based on the CDR3 plus reference TRBV18 and TRBJ2-3, the full variable domain is NAGVMQNPRHLVRRRGQEARLRCSPMKGHSHVYWYRQLPEEGLKFMVYLQKENIIDESGMPKERFSAEFPKEGPSILRIQQVVRGDSAAYFCASSRERGAGDTQYFGPGTRLTVL.

The rearrangement joins TRBV7-9 to TRBJ1-1, with D maybe TRBD1 (5 bases). The germline V gene encodes CDR1 SEHNR and CDR2 FQNEAQ (reference sequence). V lost 4 bases and J 1 base, leaving 16 bases between the germline ends. The CDR3 length is 16 residues. This CDR3 is CASSSLKGRANTEAFF. The CDR3, as DNA: TGTGCCAGCAGCTCTCTCAAGGGCAGGGCGAACACTGAAGCTTTCTTT.

In its sample, this clone was seen a few times. As DNA, the CDR3 is TGTGCCAGCAGCGCGGACACCTCTAACTATGGCTACACCTTC. Its translation is CASSADTSNYGYTF. The rearrangement joins TRBV9 to TRBJ1-2, with D possibly matching TRBD1 (5 bases). V shed 3 bases and J shed 0 bases, with 9 bases lying between them. Germline CDR1 reads SGDLS; CDR2 reads YYNGEE. The CDR3 has 14 amino acids.

The chain has TRBV12-3 or TRBV12-4 and TRBJ2-2; D is undetermined. The V gene lost 6 bases and the J gene lost 7 bases, with 3 bases spanning the gap. The CDR3 is made up of 10 amino acids. CDR3 in amino acids: CASRLGELFF. The CDR3 DNA reads TGTGCCAGCAGACTCGGGGAGCTGTTTTTT.

This chain connects TRBV5-1 to TRBJ1-1; D not resolved. Germline CDR1 reads SGHRS; CDR2 reads YFSETQ. V was clipped by 4 bases and J by 1 base, with 8 bases between them. CDR3 length equals 13 residues. The CDR3 sequence: CASSVNKNTEAFF. For the CDR3, the DNA is TGCGCCAGCAGCGTAAACAAGAACACTGAAGCTTTCTTT.

The chain uses TRBV3-1 (or the pseudogene TRBV3-2) and TRBJ1-5; no clear D gene. Germline assignment: CDR1 LGHDT and CDR2 YNNKEL (reference sequence). CDR3 length: 14 amino acids. V dropped 1 base and J dropped 8 bases, with 12 bases sitting between them. The CDR3, as DNA: TGTGCCAGCAGCCAAGGTCGAGGAACTGAGCCCCAGCATTTT. Translated, it gives CASSQGRGTEPQHF.

This clone appeared a single time. The gene calls are TRBV19 and TRBJ1-5; 8 positions agree with TRBD1. V lost 5 bases to trimming and J lost 0 bases; unmatched junction nucleotides: 3. CDR3 length: 15 amino acids. From germline, CDR1 is LNHDA and CDR2 SQIVND (reference sequence). For the CDR3, the DNA is TGTGCCAGTAGTCCCGGGACAGGTAGCAATCAGCCCCAGCATTTT. Protein sequence: CASSPGTGSNQPQHF.

J is TRBJ2-1 and V is TRBV9; 7 bases line up with TRBD2. V was pared by 5 bases and J by 5 bases, with 13 bases of the junction left unmatched. Germline loops: CDR1 SGDLS, CDR2 YYNGEE. There are 16 residues in the CDR3. DNA of the CDR3: TGTGCCAGCAGTGCTCGGCGGCTAGCGGCAGACAATGAGCAGTTCTTC. It translates to CASSARRLAADNEQFF. The full variable domain, with the rest looked up from reference TRBV9 and TRBJ2-1, is DSGVTQTPKHLITATGQRVTLRCSPRSGDLSVYWYQQSLDQGLQFLIQYYNGEERAKGNILERFSAQQFPDLHSELNLSSLELGDSALYFCASSARRLAADNEQFFGPGTRLTVL.

The V call is TRBV3-1 (or the pseudogene TRBV3-2), the J call TRBJ1-2, with 9 positions matching TRBD1. V lost 5 bases, J lost 0 bases, and 4 bases stayed unmatched. In germline, CDR1 is LGHDT, CDR2 YNNKEL (reference sequence). CDR3 size: 15 residues. The CDR3 DNA reads as TGTGCCAGCAGCGAAACAGGGGGCTCTAACTATGGCTACACCTTC. It yields the protein CASSETGGSNYGYTF.

The J gene is TRBJ2-3, the V gene TRBV6-4; 9 bases align to TRBD1. CDR1 is MRHNA and CDR2 is SNTAGT in the germline V gene. The CDR3 is 14 residues long. J lost 2 bases, V lost 6 bases, and 3 bases had no gene match. The CDR3 DNA reads TGTGCCAGCAGCCGGGACAGGGTCACAGATACGCAGTATTTT. It codes for CASSRDRVTDTQYF.

The V gene is TRBV10-2, the J gene TRBJ2-2, with 9 nucleotides matching TRBD2. The CDR3 is 20 residues long. The V gene's germline CDR1 is WSHSY and CDR2 SAAADI. The ends lost 9 bases at V and 0 bases at J; junction bases unmatched: 20. CDR3 sequence (DNA): TGCGCCAGTCTTGACCCCTTGCGGGGGGGGCCTAACGCGAACACCGGGGAGCTGTTTTTT. Its protein is CASLDPLRGGPNANTGELFF.

This clone was detected only once. The genes are TRBV6-4 and TRBJ2-3, with 9 bases aligning to TRBD1. V lost 0 bases and J lost 3; bases outside the gene matches: 4. The CDR3 sequence is 16 residues long. Per the germline V gene, CDR1 is MRHNA and CDR2 is SNTAGT. In DNA form, the CDR3 reads TGTGCCAGCAGTGACTCACCCGGGACAGGGACAGATACGCAGTATTTT. Protein: CASSDSPGTGTDTQYF.

The chain has TRBV19 and TRBJ1-2; a possible D gene is TRBD1 (5 bases). V gave up 3 bases and J gave up 8 bases, with 16 bases separating them. CDR1 is LNHDA, CDR2 SQIVND, per germline (reference sequence). CDR3 length equals 14 residues. Here the CDR3 DNA reads TGTGCCAGTAGTATCCCCGGGGGAGGGGACGGCTACACCTTC. Translating it yields CASSIPGGGDGYTF.

A note on this clone: Within the sample, other DNA sequences also encode this same CDR3. V is TRBV9 and J is TRBJ1-2, with a weak D call TRBD1 (5 bases). CDR1 is SGDLS and CDR2 is YYNGEE in the germline V gene. The CDR3 contains 14 residues. V gave up 0 bases and J gave up 2 bases, with 8 bases separating them. The CDR3 spells CASSVGGANYGYTF. CDR3 bases: TGTGCCAGCAGCGTAGGTGGGGCCAACTATGGCTACACCTTC.

The CDR3 region has the DNA TGCGCCACATGGACAGGGCAAGAGACCCAGTACTTC. It is translated as CATWTGQETQYF. This rearrangement joins TRBV10-2 to TRBJ2-5; 8 nucleotides agree with TRBD1. The V segment lost 10 bases and the J segment 2 bases; nucleotides outside the gene matches: 3. CDR3 size: 12 residues. In germline, CDR1 is WSHSY, CDR2 SAAADI.

The chain uses TRBV3-1 (or the pseudogene TRBV3-2) and TRBJ1-2; D is ambiguous. The CDR3 covers 15 residues. The V end lost 2 bases, the J end lost 8 bases, and 18 bases lay between the germline ends. Germline V CDR1 and CDR2: LGHDT, YNNKEL (reference sequence). The CDR3: CASSQNALDTGGYTF. Here the CDR3 DNA reads TGTGCCAGCAGCCAAAACGCTCTCGATACCGGGGGCTACACCTTC.

This rearrangement joins TRBV6-1 to TRBJ1-6, with 9 bases matching TRBD1. CDR1 is MNHNS and CDR2 is SASEGT in the germline V gene. J was trimmed by 7 bases and V by 2 bases; bases with no gene match: 3. The CDR3 covers 15 residues. This CDR3 is CASSELGTGNSPLHF. The CDR3 coding sequence is TGTGCCAGCAGTGAATTGGGGACAGGGAATTCACCCCTCCACTTT.

This chain joins TRBV9 and TRBJ2-7; D is possibly TRBD2 (6 bases). The CDR3 covers 12 residues. CDR1 and CDR2 from the germline V gene are SGDLS and YYNGEE. V shed 3 bases and J shed 6 bases, with 10 bases lying between them. This CDR3 reads CASSGVGGEQYF. CDR3 coding DNA: TGTGCCAGCAGCGGAGTCGGGGGCGAGCAGTACTTC.

This clone has just one count. The J gene is TRBJ1-4, the V gene TRBV7-9; D may be TRBD1 (6 bases). In germline, CDR1 is SEHNR, CDR2 FQNEAQ (reference sequence). Trimming removed 4 bases at V and 8 bases at J, with 17 bases between. The CDR3 covers 15 residues. In nucleotides, the CDR3 is TGTGCCAGCAGCTCTGGGGGGGCGCCTGACGAAAAACTGTTTTTT. This encodes CASSSGGAPDEKLFF.

In DNA form, the CDR3 reads TGTGCCAGTAGTATAGCATGGGTAGGGAGGTTTCAGCCCCAGCATTTT. The encoded protein is CASSIAWVGRFQPQHF. The chain recombines TRBV19 with TRBJ1-5, with D hard to call. This CDR3 spans 16 amino acids. From germline, CDR1 is LNHDA and CDR2 SQIVND (reference sequence). The V gene lost 1 base and the J gene lost 6 bases, with 16 bases spanning the gap.

A single count supports this clone. J is TRBJ1-5 and V is TRBV19; possibly TRBD1 for D (5 bases). The CDR3 consists of 14 residues. Trimming shortened V by 6 bases and J by 0 bases, and 9 bases separated the two germline ends. The germline V gene has CDR1 LNHDA and CDR2 SQIVND (reference sequence). In DNA form, the CDR3 reads TGTGCCAGTAGGACAGCTTATAGCAATCAGCCCCAGCATTTT. Translating it yields CASRTAYSNQPQHF.

The J gene is TRBJ2-5, the V gene TRBV5-1, with 11 positions matching TRBD2. This CDR3 is 18 amino acids long. Germline V gene sequence: CDR1 SGHRS, CDR2 YFSETQ. J gave up 1 base and V 3 bases, and 11 bases lay outside the gene matches. The chain's CDR3 is CASSWDRGLAGGQETQYF. CDR3 coding DNA: TGCGCCAGCAGCTGGGACCGGGGCCTAGCGGGGGGCCAAGAGACCCAGTACTTC.

The chain carries TRBV11-2 and TRBJ1-2, with 8 positions matching TRBD1. CDR3 size: 13 residues. Germline trimming cut 5 bases from V and 3 bases from J; bases unmatched to any gene: 2. The germline gives CDR1 SGHAT, CDR2 FQNNGV. The CDR3 region has the DNA TGTGCCAGCAGCCCGGGACAGGACTATGGCTACACCTTC. Protein sequence: CASSPGQDYGYTF.

This chain joins TRBV14 and TRBJ2-1; TRBD1 aligns across 8 bases. Trimming cost V 4 bases and J 7 bases; bases outside gene matches: 12. Germline V gives CDR1 SGHDN, CDR2 FVKESK. The CDR3 runs 16 residues. CDR3 sequence (DNA): TGTGCCAGCAGCCCCCCCCCGGACAGGGTTGGAAATGAGCAGTTCTTC. It encodes CASSPPPDRVGNEQFF.

The V and J genes are TRBV4-1 and TRBJ1-2; D not resolved. The CDR3 has 16 residues. CDR1 is MGHRA, CDR2 YSYEKL, per germline. Trimming took off 3 bases at V and 3 bases at J, with 17 bases between the two ends. The CDR3 DNA sequence: TGCGCCAGCAGCCACTCCCCTGGAGCGGACTACTATGGCTACACCTTC. Protein product: CASSHSPGADYYGYTF.